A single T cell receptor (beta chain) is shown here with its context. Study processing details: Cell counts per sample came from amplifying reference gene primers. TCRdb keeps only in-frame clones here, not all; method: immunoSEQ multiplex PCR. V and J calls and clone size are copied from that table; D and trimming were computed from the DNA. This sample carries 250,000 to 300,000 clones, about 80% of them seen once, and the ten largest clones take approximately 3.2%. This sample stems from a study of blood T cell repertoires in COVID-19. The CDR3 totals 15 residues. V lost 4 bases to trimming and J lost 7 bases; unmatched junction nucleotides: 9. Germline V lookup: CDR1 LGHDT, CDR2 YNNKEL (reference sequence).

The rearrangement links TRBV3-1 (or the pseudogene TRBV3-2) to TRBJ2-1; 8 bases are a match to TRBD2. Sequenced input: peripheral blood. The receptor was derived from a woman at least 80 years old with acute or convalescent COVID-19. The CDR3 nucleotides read TGTGCCAGCAGCCCAACCGGGACTAGTCGGAATGAGCAGTTCTTC. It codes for CASSPTGTSRNEQFF.